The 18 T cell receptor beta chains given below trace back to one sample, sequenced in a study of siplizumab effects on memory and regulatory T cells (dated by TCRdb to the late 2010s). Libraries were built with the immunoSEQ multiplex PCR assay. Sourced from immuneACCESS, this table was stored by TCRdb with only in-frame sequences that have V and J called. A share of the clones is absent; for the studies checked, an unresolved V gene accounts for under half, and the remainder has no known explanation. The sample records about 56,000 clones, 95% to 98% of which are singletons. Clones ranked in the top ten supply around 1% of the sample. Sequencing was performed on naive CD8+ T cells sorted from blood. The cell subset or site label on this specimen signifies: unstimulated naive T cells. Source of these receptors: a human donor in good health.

As DNA, the CDR3 is TGCGCCAGCAGCTTGCGGCTTAGGGTCCCCTACAATGAGCAGTTCTTC. Its translation: CASSLRLRVPYNEQFF. The V gene is TRBV5-1, the J gene TRBJ2-1, with D uncertain. This CDR3 has 16 residues. V shed 1 base and J shed 2 bases, with 13 bases lying between them. Germline lookup yields CDR1 SGHRS and CDR2 YFSETQ.

CDR3 sequence: CASSKLGSENNEQFF. CDR3 bases: TGTGCCAGCAGCAAACTTGGCTCCGAGAACAATGAGCAGTTCTTC. The chain combines TRBV21-1 with TRBJ2-1. TRBV21-1 is noted as a pseudogene. CDR3 length equals 15 residues.

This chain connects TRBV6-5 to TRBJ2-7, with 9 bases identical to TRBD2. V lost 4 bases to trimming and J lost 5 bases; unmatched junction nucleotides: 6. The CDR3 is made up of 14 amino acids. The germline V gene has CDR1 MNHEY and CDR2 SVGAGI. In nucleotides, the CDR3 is TGTGCCAGCAGTTCAGGACTAGCGCGCCACGAGCAGTACTTC. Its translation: CASSSGLARHEQYF.

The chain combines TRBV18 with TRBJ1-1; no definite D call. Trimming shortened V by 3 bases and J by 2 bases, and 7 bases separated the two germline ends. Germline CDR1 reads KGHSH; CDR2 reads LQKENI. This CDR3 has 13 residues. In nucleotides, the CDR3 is TGTGCCAGCTCACCTAATGCTAACACTGAAGCTTTCTTT. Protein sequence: CASSPNANTEAFF.

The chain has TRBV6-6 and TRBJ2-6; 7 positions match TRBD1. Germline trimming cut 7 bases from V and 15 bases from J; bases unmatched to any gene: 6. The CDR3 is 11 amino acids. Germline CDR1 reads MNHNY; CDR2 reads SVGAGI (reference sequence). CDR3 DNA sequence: TGTGCCAGCACCCAGGGGGACAACCTGACTTTC. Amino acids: CASTQGDNLTF.

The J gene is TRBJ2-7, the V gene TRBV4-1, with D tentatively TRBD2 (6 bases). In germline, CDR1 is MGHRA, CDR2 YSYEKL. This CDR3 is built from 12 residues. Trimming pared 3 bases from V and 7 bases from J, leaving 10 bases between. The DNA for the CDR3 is TGCGCCAGCAGCCAGGCCCGGGGGGAGCAGTACTTC. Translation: CASSQARGEQYF.

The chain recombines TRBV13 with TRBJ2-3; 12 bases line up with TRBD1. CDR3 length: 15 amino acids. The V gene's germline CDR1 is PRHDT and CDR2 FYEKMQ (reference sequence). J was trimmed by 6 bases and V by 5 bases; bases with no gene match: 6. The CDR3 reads CASSPRDRGPDTQYF. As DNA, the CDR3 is TGTGCCAGCAGCCCCCGGGACAGGGGGCCGGATACGCAGTATTTT.

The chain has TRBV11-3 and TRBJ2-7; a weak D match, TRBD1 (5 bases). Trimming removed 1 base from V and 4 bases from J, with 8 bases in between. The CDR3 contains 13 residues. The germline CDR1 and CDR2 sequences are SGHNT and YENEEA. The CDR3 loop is CASSLGHRYEQYF. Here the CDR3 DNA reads TGTGCCAGCAGCTTAGGGCACAGGTACGAGCAGTACTTC. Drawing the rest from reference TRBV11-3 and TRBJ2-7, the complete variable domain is EAGVVQSPRYKIIEKKQPVAFWCNPISGHNTLYWYLQNLGQGPELLIRYENEEAVDDSQLPKDRFSAERLKGVDSTLKIQPAELGDSAVYLCASSLGHRYEQYFGPGTRLTVT.

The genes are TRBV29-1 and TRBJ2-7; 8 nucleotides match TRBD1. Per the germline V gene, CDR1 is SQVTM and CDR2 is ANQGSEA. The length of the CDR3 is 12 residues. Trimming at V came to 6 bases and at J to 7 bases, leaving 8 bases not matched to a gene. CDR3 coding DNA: TGCAGCGTGCAAGGACAGGGTGGAGAGCAGTACTTC. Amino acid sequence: CSVQGQGGEQYF.

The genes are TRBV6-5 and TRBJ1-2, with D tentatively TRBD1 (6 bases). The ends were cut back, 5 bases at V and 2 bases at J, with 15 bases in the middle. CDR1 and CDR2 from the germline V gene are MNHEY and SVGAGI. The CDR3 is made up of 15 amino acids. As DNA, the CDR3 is TGTGCCAGCAGTGGATGGTACAGGGAGAACTATGGCTACACCTTC. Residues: CASSGWYRENYGYTF.

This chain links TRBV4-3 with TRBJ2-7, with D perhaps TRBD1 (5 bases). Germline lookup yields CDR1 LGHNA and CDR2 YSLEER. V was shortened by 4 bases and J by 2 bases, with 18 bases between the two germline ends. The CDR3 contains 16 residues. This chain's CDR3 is CASSPSRNQGTYEQYF. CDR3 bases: TGCGCCAGCAGCCCATCAAGGAATCAGGGAACCTACGAGCAGTACTTC.

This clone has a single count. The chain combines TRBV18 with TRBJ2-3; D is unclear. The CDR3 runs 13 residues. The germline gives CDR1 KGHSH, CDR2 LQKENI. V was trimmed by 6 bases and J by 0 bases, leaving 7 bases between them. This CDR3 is CASSQDSTDTQYF. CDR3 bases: TGTGCCAGCTCCCAGGACAGCACAGATACGCAGTATTTT. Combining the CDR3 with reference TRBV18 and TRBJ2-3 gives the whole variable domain NAGVMQNPRHLVRRRGQEARLRCSPMKGHSHVYWYRQLPEEGLKFMVYLQKENIIDESGMPKERFSAEFPKEGPSILRIQQVVRGDSAAYFCASSQDSTDTQYFGPGTRLTVL.

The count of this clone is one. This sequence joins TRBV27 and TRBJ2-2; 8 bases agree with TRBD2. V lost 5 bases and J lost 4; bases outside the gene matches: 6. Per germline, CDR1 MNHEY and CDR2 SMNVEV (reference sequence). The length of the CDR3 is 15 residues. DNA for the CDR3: TGTGCCAGCAGTCTAATAGCGGGAACCACCGGGGAGCTGTTTTTT. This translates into CASSLIAGTTGELFF.

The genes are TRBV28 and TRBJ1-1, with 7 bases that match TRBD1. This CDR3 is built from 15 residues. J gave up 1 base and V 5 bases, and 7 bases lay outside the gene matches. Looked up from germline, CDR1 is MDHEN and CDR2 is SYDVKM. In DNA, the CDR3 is TGTGCCAGCAGTCCTCGACAGGGATGGAACACTGAAGCTTTCTTT. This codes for CASSPRQGWNTEAFF.

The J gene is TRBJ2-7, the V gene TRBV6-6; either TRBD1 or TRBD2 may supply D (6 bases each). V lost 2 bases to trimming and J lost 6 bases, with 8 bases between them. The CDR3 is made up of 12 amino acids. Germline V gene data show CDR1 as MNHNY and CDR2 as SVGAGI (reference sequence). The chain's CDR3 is CASSYEGGEQYF. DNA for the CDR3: TGTGCCAGCAGTTACGAGGGGGGCGAGCAGTACTTC.

CDR3 sequence: CASGATGYHYEQYF. CDR3 bases: TGTGCCAGCGGAGCGACAGGGTACCATTACGAGCAGTACTTC. The rearrangement links TRBV6-1 to TRBJ2-7; TRBD1 aligns across 7 bases. Germline lookup yields CDR1 MNHNS and CDR2 SASEGT. CDR3 length: 14 residues. V gave up 8 bases and J gave up 4 bases; unmatched junction bases: 11.

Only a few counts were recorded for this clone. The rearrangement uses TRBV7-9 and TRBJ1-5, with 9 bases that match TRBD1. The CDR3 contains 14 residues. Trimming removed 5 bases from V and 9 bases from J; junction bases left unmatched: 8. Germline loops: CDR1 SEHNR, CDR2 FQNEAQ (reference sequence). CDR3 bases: TGTGCCAGCAGCCCCCGGGACAGGGATTGGCCCCAGCATTTT. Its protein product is CASSPRDRDWPQHF.

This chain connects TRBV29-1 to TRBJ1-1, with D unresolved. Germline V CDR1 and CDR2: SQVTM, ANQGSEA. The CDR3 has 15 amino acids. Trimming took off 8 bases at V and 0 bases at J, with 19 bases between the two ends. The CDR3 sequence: CSTVPRTSMNTEAFF. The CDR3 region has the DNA TGCAGCACAGTACCTCGGACGTCCATGAACACTGAAGCTTTCTTT.